This is a list of T cell receptor beta chains from one sample in a study of cytomegalovirus exposure and HLA in healthy donors. Here immunoSEQ multiplex PCR was the method, and the copy in TCRdb shows in-frame clones only, minus some. Of under 200,000 clones listed, around 76% were seen once; the top ten hold under 2%. Input material: PBMCs. The receptors were gathered from a man aged 30 to 39 in good health and CMV-seronegative. Both conserved end residues are part of each CDR3. A D gene is named only where the DNA matches it firmly. Where a row states a size, it is once, few, many or the class of an expanded clone; other rows omit it.

cdr3_length: 16
j_call: TRBJ1-4
d_call: TRBD1
v_call: TRBV6-4
clone_size: .
cdr3_aa: CASRALGTAVDEKLFF
cdr3_nt: TGTGCCAGCAGAGCCCTAGGGACAGCCGTCGATGAAAAACTGTTTTTT

cdr3_length: 14
j_call: TRBJ2-7
d_call: TRBD1
v_call: TRBV19
clone_size: .
cdr3_aa: CASSGAGGSYEQYF
cdr3_nt: TGTGCCAGTAGTGGGGCAGGGGGCTCCTACGAGCAGTACTTC

cdr3_length: 14
j_call: TRBJ2-3
d_call: .
v_call: TRBV10-3
clone_size: few
cdr3_aa: CAISGSSGTDTQYF
cdr3_nt: TGTGCCATCAGTGGCTCTAGCGGCACAGATACGCAGTATTTT

cdr3_length: 12
j_call: TRBJ2-1
d_call: TRBD2
v_call: TRBV10-3
clone_size: .
cdr3_aa: CAISESGLAQFF
cdr3_nt: TGTGCCATCAGTGAGTCGGGACTAGCGCAGTTCTTC

cdr3_length: 15
j_call: TRBJ2-1
d_call: TRBD1
v_call: TRBV11-3
clone_size: .
cdr3_aa: CASSLDSRGGFEQFF
cdr3_nt: TGTGCCAGCAGCTTAGATTCCAGAGGGGGCTTTGAGCAGTTCTTC

cdr3_length: 16
j_call: TRBJ1-1
d_call: TRBD1
v_call: TRBV18
clone_size: .
cdr3_aa: CASSPPDRGLYTEAFF
cdr3_nt: TGTGCCAGCTCACCGCCGGACAGGGGGTTGTACACTGAAGCTTTCTTT

cdr3_length: 14
j_call: TRBJ1-6
d_call: .
v_call: TRBV28
clone_size: few
cdr3_aa: CASSLQGLNSPLHF
cdr3_nt: TGTGCCAGCAGTTTACAGGGGTTGAATTCACCCCTCCACTTT

cdr3_length: 15
j_call: TRBJ1-2
d_call: TRBD1
v_call: TRBV28
clone_size: .
cdr3_aa: CASSLWGEGAGGYTF
cdr3_nt: TGTGCCAGCAGTTTATGGGGAGAGGGGGCGGGGGGCTACACCTTC

cdr3_length: 15
j_call: TRBJ2-2
d_call: .
v_call: TRBV18
clone_size: .
cdr3_aa: CASSPGLTIAGELFF
cdr3_nt: TGTGCCAGCTCACCTGGACTAACTATCGCCGGGGAGCTGTTTTTT

cdr3_length: 15
j_call: TRBJ1-1
d_call: .
v_call: TRBV7-3
clone_size: .
cdr3_aa: CASSLLGVMNTEAFF
cdr3_nt: TGTGCCAGCAGCTTATTGGGAGTTATGAACACTGAAGCTTTCTTT

cdr3_length: 15
j_call: TRBJ2-3
d_call: TRBD2
v_call: TRBV5-1
clone_size: .
cdr3_aa: CASSPTTSGSKTQYF
cdr3_nt: TGCGCCAGCAGCCCGACCACTAGCGGGAGTAAGACGCAGTATTTT

cdr3_length: 15
j_call: TRBJ1-2
d_call: .
v_call: TRBV27
clone_size: .
cdr3_aa: CASAPNPSGKYGYTF
cdr3_nt: TGTGCCAGCGCCCCAAACCCGTCGGGGAAGTATGGCTACACCTTC

cdr3_length: 14
j_call: TRBJ2-7
d_call: TRBD1
v_call: TRBV15
clone_size: .
cdr3_aa: CATSRGQGSYEQYF
cdr3_nt: TGTGCCACCAGCAGAGGACAGGGGTCCTACGAGCAGTACTTC

cdr3_length: 16
j_call: TRBJ2-3
d_call: TRBD1
v_call: TRBV2
clone_size: once
cdr3_aa: CANLGGQGISTDTQYF
cdr3_nt: TGTGCCAACCTCGGCGGACAGGGGATTAGCACAGATACGCAGTATTTT

cdr3_length: 15
j_call: TRBJ2-1
d_call: .
v_call: TRBV6-1
clone_size: .
cdr3_aa: CASSEVGLGANEQFF
cdr3_nt: TGTGCCAGCAGTGAAGTTGGGTTAGGGGCGAATGAGCAGTTCTTC

cdr3_length: 13
j_call: TRBJ1-2
d_call: .
v_call: TRBV28
clone_size: .
cdr3_aa: CASTPGGRDGYTF
cdr3_nt: TGTGCCAGCACTCCTGGAGGGAGGGATGGCTACACCTTC

cdr3_length: 16
j_call: TRBJ2-1
d_call: .
v_call: TRBV4-1
clone_size: few
cdr3_aa: CASSLLPSLRRHEQFF
cdr3_nt: TGCGCCAGCAGCCTCTTACCTAGCCTTCGAAGGCATGAGCAGTTCTTC

cdr3_length: 17
j_call: TRBJ1-1
d_call: TRBD1
v_call: TRBV5-8
clone_size: few
cdr3_aa: CASSLGTVKSVNTEAFF
cdr3_nt: TGTGCCAGCAGCTTAGGGACAGTGAAAAGTGTGAACACTGAAGCTTTCTTT

cdr3_length: 18
j_call: TRBJ2-5
d_call: TRBD2
v_call: TRBV7-9
clone_size: .
cdr3_aa: CASSLITLSGRGRETQYF
cdr3_nt: TGTGCCAGCAGCTTAATTACTCTTAGCGGGAGGGGTCGGGAGACCCAGTACTTC

cdr3_length: 15
j_call: TRBJ2-7
d_call: TRBD2
v_call: TRBV6-1
clone_size: .
cdr3_aa: CASSEVLAGESKQYF
cdr3_nt: TGTGCCAGCAGTGAAGTACTAGCGGGAGAGAGCAAGCAGTACTTC

cdr3_length: 13
j_call: TRBJ2-7
d_call: .
v_call: TRBV4-1
clone_size: .
cdr3_aa: CASSLGKHYEQYF
cdr3_nt: TGCGCCAGCAGCCTCGGGAAACACTACGAGCAGTACTTC

cdr3_length: 16
j_call: TRBJ1-5
d_call: TRBD1
v_call: TRBV18
clone_size: .
cdr3_aa: CASSRDRDRGVQPQHF
cdr3_nt: TGTGCCAGCTCACGTGACCGGGACAGGGGTGTTCAGCCCCAGCATTTT

cdr3_length: 14
j_call: TRBJ1-4
d_call: TRBD1
v_call: TRBV5-1
clone_size: few
cdr3_aa: CASSARDSNEKLFF
cdr3_nt: TGCGCCAGCAGCGCCCGGGACAGTAATGAAAAACTGTTTTTT

cdr3_length: 13
j_call: TRBJ1-1
d_call: .
v_call: TRBV14
clone_size: .
cdr3_aa: CASSLTGNREAFF
cdr3_nt: TGTGCCAGCAGCCTAACAGGGAACCGGGAAGCTTTCTTT

cdr3_length: 14
j_call: TRBJ1-4
d_call: TRBD1
v_call: TRBV7-9
clone_size: .
cdr3_aa: CASSSDRGDEKLFF
cdr3_nt: TGTGCCAGCAGTTCGGACAGGGGTGATGAAAAACTGTTTTTT

cdr3_length: 14
j_call: TRBJ1-3
d_call: .
v_call: TRBV7-9
clone_size: once
cdr3_aa: CASSFWGHGNTIYF
cdr3_nt: TGTGCCAGCAGCTTCTGGGGGCACGGAAACACCATATATTTT

cdr3_length: 13
j_call: TRBJ1-2
d_call: TRBD1
v_call: TRBV7-9
clone_size: .
cdr3_aa: CASSLAGQGGYTF
cdr3_nt: TGTGCCAGCAGCTTGGCGGGACAGGGTGGCTACACCTTC

cdr3_length: 15
j_call: TRBJ2-2
d_call: .
v_call: TRBV7-5
clone_size: few
cdr3_aa: CVRSPGLLNTGELFF
cdr3_nt: TGTGTCAGAAGCCCCGGACTCCTGAACACCGGGGAGCTGTTTTTT

cdr3_length: 18
j_call: TRBJ1-4
d_call: TRBD1
v_call: TRBV4-1
clone_size: few
cdr3_aa: CASSQAWTGFRQEEKLFF
cdr3_nt: TGCGCCAGCAGCCAGGCCTGGACAGGGTTTAGGCAAGAAGAAAAACTGTTTTTT

cdr3_length: 15
j_call: TRBJ2-3
d_call: TRBD2
v_call: TRBV5-1
clone_size: .
cdr3_aa: CASSPLAASTDTQYF
cdr3_nt: TGCGCCAGCAGCCCACTAGCGGCTAGCACAGATACGCAGTATTTT

cdr3_length: 12
j_call: TRBJ1-1
d_call: .
v_call: TRBV2
clone_size: .
cdr3_aa: CASNGQNPEAFF
cdr3_nt: TGTGCCAGCAATGGACAGAACCCTGAAGCTTTCTTT

cdr3_length: 16
j_call: TRBJ1-1
d_call: TRBD1
v_call: TRBV6-5
clone_size: few
cdr3_aa: CASSYETGALNTEAFF
cdr3_nt: TGTGCCAGCAGTTACGAGACAGGGGCCCTAAACACTGAAGCTTTCTTT

cdr3_length: 12
j_call: TRBJ1-2
d_call: TRBD1
v_call: TRBV11-2
clone_size: .
cdr3_aa: CASSPGTGSYTF
cdr3_nt: TGTGCCAGCAGCCCGGGGACAGGGAGCTACACCTTC

cdr3_length: 13
j_call: TRBJ1-2
d_call: .
v_call: TRBV4-1
clone_size: few
cdr3_aa: CASSQPGLHGYTF
cdr3_nt: TGCGCCAGCAGCCAACCGGGACTCCATGGCTACACCTTC